This passage covers 30 T cell receptor beta chains from one sample sequenced in a study of T cells after posttransplantation cyclophosphamide. Generated by immunoSEQ multiplex PCR, the TCRdb table keeps only in-frame clones and is missing some. The sample includes tens of thousands of clones, roughly 92% of them seen just once. Sequenced input: PBMCs. The origin of the receptors is a woman between 50 and 59 years old in good health and a related stem cell transplant donor.

The rearrangement joins TRBV19 to TRBJ1-2, with 8 bases fitting TRBD1. Losses at the gene ends were 3 bases for V and 7 bases for J; bases not matched to a gene: 10. There are 15 residues in the CDR3. Germline V gene sequence: CDR1 LNHDA, CDR2 SQIVND (reference sequence). CDR3 loop: CASSIPFQGASGYTF. The CDR3 DNA is TGTGCCAGTAGTATTCCGTTTCAGGGGGCATCTGGCTACACCTTC.

The gene calls are TRBV5-4 and TRBJ1-2; D is perhaps TRBD1 (5 bases). Germline assignment: CDR1 SGHNT and CDR2 YYREEE (reference sequence). This CDR3 spans 12 amino acids. Trimming pared 2 bases from V and 5 bases from J, leaving 7 bases between. The DNA of the CDR3 is TGTGCCAGCAGCTTAAGGGGATATGGCTACACCTTC. This encodes CASSLRGYGYTF.

CDR3 in amino acids: CASRGGVTEAFF. For the CDR3, the DNA is TGCGCCAGCAGGGGGGGGGTGACTGAAGCTTTCTTT. The V gene is TRBV5-1, the J gene TRBJ1-1, with D maybe TRBD1 (5 bases). Trimming stripped 5 bases from V and 5 bases from J, with 10 bases between. This CDR3 region has 12 residues. Germline CDR1 reads SGHRS; CDR2 reads YFSETQ.

V gene TRBV6-1 combines with J gene TRBJ1-5; 11 bases align to TRBD1. Unmatched junction bases numbered 8, after V lost 8 bases and J lost 5 bases. The CDR3 spans 15 residues. Germline V gene data show CDR1 as MNHNS and CDR2 as SASEGT. The CDR3 sequence: CASVLQGQGDQPQHF. The CDR3 coding sequence is TGTGCCAGCGTACTGCAGGGACAGGGGGATCAGCCCCAGCATTTT.

The chain carries TRBV6-1 and TRBJ2-3; 9 bases fit TRBD2. From germline, CDR1 is MNHNS and CDR2 SASEGT. CDR3 length equals 15 residues. The V segment lost 7 bases and the J segment 2 bases; nucleotides outside the gene matches: 7. CDR3 protein: CASTLTSGVTDTQYF. The CDR3 DNA is TGTGCCAGCACCCTGACTAGCGGAGTCACAGATACGCAGTATTTT.

The J gene is TRBJ1-4, the V gene TRBV9; 7 positions match TRBD1. From germline, CDR1 is SGDLS and CDR2 YYNGEE. The CDR3 contains 14 residues. After removal of 0 bases from V and 7 bases from J, the junction contained 3 bases not matched to a gene. CDR3 sequence (DNA): TGTGCCAGCAGCGTAGAGGACAGGCCTGAAAAACTGTTTTTT. Translation: CASSVEDRPEKLFF.

The chain has TRBV13 and TRBJ2-7, with a tentative D call TRBD2 (7 bases). This CDR3 region has 13 residues. The V and J ends lost 5 bases and 2 bases respectively, with 10 bases between them. The germline gives CDR1 PRHDT, CDR2 FYEKMQ (reference sequence). This chain's CDR3 is CASSRGAAYEQYF. The CDR3 nucleotides are TGTGCCAGCAGCCGGGGGGCAGCCTACGAGCAGTACTTC.

The rearrangement uses TRBV7-2 and TRBJ2-1; 8 nucleotides align to TRBD1. Germline values: CDR1 SGHTA, CDR2 FQGNSA. Trimming at V came to 5 bases and at J to 12 bases, leaving 9 bases not matched to a gene. The CDR3 length is 13 residues. The CDR3 loop reads CASSVGQALRQFF. In nucleotides, the CDR3 is TGTGCCAGCAGCGTGGGACAGGCCCTCAGGCAGTTCTTC.

This clone was observed once. J is TRBJ2-7 and V is TRBV19; tentatively, D is TRBD1 (6 bases). The CDR3 totals 13 residues. Germline-derived CDR1 and CDR2 are LNHDA and SQIVND (reference sequence). V gave up 5 bases and J gave up 5 bases, with 13 bases separating them. This CDR3 reads CASSAQGWHEQYF. CDR3 nucleotides: TGTGCCAGTAGTGCACAGGGATGGCACGAGCAGTACTTC.

V is TRBV7-9 and J is TRBJ1-2, with TRBD1 matching over 10 bases. Germline CDR1 reads SEHNR; CDR2 reads FQNEAQ (reference sequence). Trimming removed 5 bases from V and 0 bases from J; junction bases left unmatched: 3. The CDR3 spans 15 residues. The CDR3 region has the DNA TGTGCCAGCAGCGGGGGGACAGGGGCTAACTATGGCTACACCTTC. Its protein product is CASSGGTGANYGYTF.

The J gene is TRBJ2-5, the V gene TRBV7-9; D is unclear. This CDR3 comprises 15 residues. The V gene lost 5 bases and the J gene lost 0 bases, with 13 bases spanning the gap. Germline CDR1 reads SEHNR; CDR2 reads FQNEAQ (reference sequence). The chain's CDR3 is CASSASRPNQETQYF. The CDR3, as DNA: TGTGCCAGCAGCGCCAGTCGTCCGAACCAAGAGACCCAGTACTTC.

The genes are TRBV10-2 and TRBJ1-2; TRBD1 is a possible D gene (5 bases). The CDR3 length is 14 residues. Germline CDR1 is WSHSY and CDR2 is SAAADI. The ends were cut back, 6 bases at V and 4 bases at J, with 15 bases in the middle. CDR3 nucleotide sequence: TGCGCCAGCAGGCCCGGGGGGGGTGGCTATGGCTACACCTTC. Protein product: CASRPGGGGYGYTF.

The rearrangement uses TRBV7-2 and TRBJ2-1, with D perhaps TRBD2 (5 bases). Germline CDR1 reads SGHTA; CDR2 reads FQGNSA. V lost 3 bases and J 7 bases, leaving 7 bases between the germline ends. The CDR3 has 12 amino acids. CDR3: CASSLRGNEQFF. The CDR3 DNA follows: TGTGCCAGCAGCTTGAGAGGGAATGAGCAGTTCTTC.

V gene TRBV14 combines with J gene TRBJ1-3; 9 bases fit TRBD1. With V trimmed by 4 bases and J by 3 bases, 10 bases remained unmatched. This CDR3 spans 17 amino acids. In germline, CDR1 is SGHDN, CDR2 FVKESK. The CDR3 nucleotides read TGTGCCAGCAGCCCCCTTGCACAGGGGGCGAGTGGAAACACCATATATTTT. As protein: CASSPLAQGASGNTIYF.

The V gene is TRBV5-1, the J gene TRBJ2-7; 7 bases line up with TRBD2. CDR3 length: 15 residues. Per germline, CDR1 SGHRS and CDR2 YFSETQ. V trimming: 0 bases; J trimming: 0 bases; junction bases outside the gene matches: 3. The CDR3 here is CASSLDPGGSYEQYF. The CDR3 region has the DNA TGCGCCAGCAGCTTGGATCCGGGGGGCTCCTACGAGCAGTACTTC.

The chain employs TRBV5-1 and TRBJ2-7; 9 nucleotides line up with TRBD1. Trimming removed 8 bases from V and 4 bases from J; junction bases left unmatched: 7. The length of the CDR3 is 13 residues. Germline CDR1 SGHRS, CDR2 YFSETQ. DNA of the CDR3: TGCGCCAGGGGCGGGACAGGGAGTTACGAGCAGTACTTC. Protein product: CARGGTGSYEQYF.

V usage is TRBV2 and J usage is TRBJ2-2; D ambiguous. V was trimmed by 4 bases and J by 2 bases, leaving 11 bases between them. The CDR3 totals 15 residues. CDR1 and CDR2 (germline): SNHLY, FYNNEI. For the CDR3, the DNA is TGTGCCAGCAGTGCCCTTGGGCAAAACACCGGGGAGCTGTTTTTT. This encodes CASSALGQNTGELFF.

The V and J genes are TRBV21-1 and TRBJ1-5; TRBD1 is the table's D call and was not checked against the DNA. TRBV21-1 is termed a pseudogene. This CDR3 has 17 amino acids. CDR3 sequence: CASSKERIRGDNQPQHF. The CDR3 DNA reads as TGTGCCAGCAGCAAAGAGCGGATCAGGGGTGACAATCAGCCCCAGCATTTT.

This clone has only one observation. The chain links TRBV7-9 to TRBJ1-4, with 7 bases lining up with TRBD1. Germline lookup yields CDR1 SEHNR and CDR2 FQNEAQ (reference sequence). The V and J ends lost 5 bases and 5 bases, in that order; junction bases with no gene match: 8. CDR3 length equals 15 residues. The CDR3 region is CASSQRTGENEKLFF. In DNA form, the CDR3 reads TGTGCCAGCAGCCAGAGGACAGGAGAAAATGAAAAACTGTTTTTT.

This chain joins TRBV19 and TRBJ1-5; TRBD1 matches at 9 bases. Trimming took 10 bases from V and 8 from J; bases not matched to a gene: 9. Germline loops: CDR1 LNHDA, CDR2 SQIVND (reference sequence). The CDR3 sequence is 13 residues long. CDR3 protein: CATTGGILKPQHF. As DNA, the CDR3 is TGTGCCACGACAGGGGGGATTTTGAAGCCCCAGCATTTT. The full variable domain, in which reference TRBV19 and TRBJ1-5 provide the parts outside the CDR3, is DGGITQSPKYLFRKEGQNVTLSCEQNLNHDAMYWYRQDPGQGLRLIYYSQIVNDFQKGDIAEGYSVSREKKESFPLTVTSAQKNPTAFYLCATTGGILKPQHFGDGTRLSIL.

Comments on this clone: In the same sample, other DNA sequences code for this CDR3. The chain carries TRBV11-2 and TRBJ2-7; 8 bases are a match to TRBD1. V lost 1 base and J lost 4; bases outside the gene matches: 6. CDR1 SGHAT and CDR2 FQNNGV come from the germline V gene. The CDR3 is 15 amino acids. The CDR3 protein is CASSLGLGTGYEQYF. In nucleotides, the CDR3 is TGTGCCAGCAGCTTAGGCCTGGGGACAGGATACGAGCAGTACTTC.

The chain recombines TRBV6-5 with TRBJ2-7, with TRBD2 matching over 8 bases. Unmatched junction bases numbered 4, after V lost 6 bases and J lost 0 bases. Germline V CDR1 and CDR2: MNHEY, SVGAGI. This CDR3 region has 14 residues. In DNA form, the CDR3 reads TGTGCCAGCAGAGGTAGCGGGGACTCCTACGAGCAGTACTTC. Its translation: CASRGSGDSYEQYF.

This clone was found a few times. The V call is TRBV5-5, the J call TRBJ2-5; D is perhaps TRBD2 (6 bases). The germline gives CDR1 SGHKS, CDR2 YYEKEE (reference sequence). The CDR3 spans 14 residues. V dropped 4 bases and J dropped 2 bases, with 12 bases sitting between them. The CDR3 is CASSVMAGQETQYF. The CDR3 coding sequence is TGTGCCAGCAGCGTGATGGCGGGGCAAGAGACCCAGTACTTC.

This CDR3 reads CASAGTGFFLLNTEAFF. The CDR3, as DNA: TGTGCCAGCGCCGGGACAGGGTTTTTTTTACTGAACACTGAAGCTTTCTTT. The chain combines TRBV13 with TRBJ1-1; 9 nucleotides line up with TRBD1. The V gene end was trimmed by 8 bases and the J gene end by 0 bases; junction bases not matched to a gene: 13. The CDR3 totals 17 residues. CDR1 and CDR2 (germline): PRHDT, FYEKMQ (reference sequence).

The rearrangement joins TRBV11-2 to TRBJ2-5, with TRBD1 matching over 8 bases. Germline CDR1 reads SGHAT; CDR2 reads FQNNGV. The V and J ends lost 4 bases and 3 bases, in that order; junction bases with no gene match: 4. The CDR3 is made up of 14 amino acids. Written as DNA, the CDR3 is TGTGCCAGCAGCTCGGACAGGGTCGAAGAGACCCAGTACTTC. Amino acids: CASSSDRVEETQYF. The full variable domain, rest sourced from reference TRBV11-2 and TRBJ2-5, is EAGVAQSPRYKIIEKRQSVAFWCNPISGHATLYWYQQILGQGPKLLIQFQNNGVVDDSQLPKDRFSAERLKGVDSTLKIQPAKLEDSAVYLCASSSDRVEETQYFGPGTRLLVL.

The chain carries TRBV9 and TRBJ2-1, with TRBD1 as a possible D gene (5 bases). CDR3 length: 12 residues. From germline, CDR1 is SGDLS and CDR2 YYNGEE. Trimming removed 0 bases from V and 8 bases from J, with 6 bases in between. CDR3 bases: TGTGCCAGCAGCGTAGGGGGCTATGAGCAGTTCTTC. Its translation: CASSVGGYEQFF.

The V gene is TRBV5-1, the J gene TRBJ2-7, with D possibly matching TRBD1 (6 bases). This CDR3 region has 15 residues. Germline V CDR1 and CDR2: SGHRS, YFSETQ. Trimming took off 0 bases at V and 3 bases at J, with 13 bases between the two ends. For the CDR3, the DNA is TGCGCCAGCAGCTTGGGCACAGGGAAAGGCTACGAGCAGTACTTC. The encoded protein is CASSLGTGKGYEQYF.

This chain uses TRBV19 with TRBJ1-5, with D possibly TRBD1 on 5 matching bases. Deletions cut 4 bases from V and 7 bases from J, with 20 bases between. Germline CDR1 and CDR2: LNHDA and SQIVND (reference sequence). The CDR3 contains 16 residues. CDR3 sequence (DNA): TGTGCCAGTAGTACCGGGACTCTTGGGATCCCACAGCCCCAGCATTTT. It is translated as CASSTGTLGIPQPQHF.

The chain combines TRBV9 with TRBJ2-5, with 11 bases lining up with TRBD2. Trimming took 0 bases from V and 6 from J; bases not matched to a gene: 10. This CDR3 contains 17 residues. Germline CDR1 reads SGDLS; CDR2 reads YYNGEE. The CDR3 loop reads CASSVGATSGEWQTQYF. In nucleotides, the CDR3 is TGTGCCAGCAGCGTAGGGGCGACTAGCGGGGAGTGGCAGACCCAGTACTTC.

The chain employs TRBV5-8 and TRBJ1-5; perhaps TRBD1 as D (6 bases). The CDR3 totals 15 residues. Trimming removed 0 bases at V and 6 bases at J, with 13 bases between. Per the germline V gene, CDR1 is SGHTS and CDR2 is YDEGEE. The CDR3 sequence: CASSLEGGEGQPQHF. DNA for the CDR3: TGTGCCAGCAGCTTGGAAGGGGGAGAGGGTCAGCCCCAGCATTTT.